The 5 T cell receptor beta chains listed next were all sequenced from one sample in a study of T cells after posttransplantation cyclophosphamide. TCRdb's table, derived via immunoSEQ multiplex PCR, lists solely in-frame clones and lacks some. The sample has roughly 8,000 clones, none seen only once. Cyclophosphamide on days +3 and +4 followed busulfan-fludarabine conditioning and a marrow graft. This specimen consisted of PBMCs, obtained after allogeneic stem cell transplant with posttransplant cyclophosphamide. The receptors were sampled from a female patient in her 50s who received an allogeneic stem cell transplant from a related donor, was CMV-positive, and had no GVHD. The graft donor may be the source of some T cells.

This clone appeared many times. The rearrangement links TRBV2 to TRBJ1-1; D remains ambiguous. The ends were cut back, 7 bases at V and 7 bases at J, with 13 bases in the middle. Looked up from germline, CDR1 is SNHLY and CDR2 is FYNNEI. The CDR3 extends over 12 amino acids. In DNA form, the CDR3 reads TGTGCCAGCATATACAGTGGAGATGAAGCTTTCTTT. Translated: CASIYSGDEAFF.

This clone is medium-sized (0.01 to 0.1%). The V and J genes are TRBV7-3 and TRBJ2-7; tentative D call: TRBD2 (6 bases). Germline values: CDR1 SGHTA, CDR2 FQGTGA. This CDR3 has 13 amino acids. V was cut by 1 base and J by 3 bases, with 7 bases left in between. The CDR3 DNA sequence: TGTGCCAGCAGCTTAAAGGGACTCTACGAGCAGTACTTC. It specifies CASSLKGLYEQYF. Full variable domain (rest looked up from reference TRBV7-3 and TRBJ2-7): GAGVSQTPSNKVTEKGKYVELRCDPISGHTALYWYRQSLGQGPEFLIYFQGTGAADDSGLPNDRFFAVRPEGSVSTLKIQRTERGDSAVYLCASSLKGLYEQYFGPGTRLTVT.

This clone has at least ten counts. The chain links TRBV29-1 to TRBJ1-1; no firm D call. This CDR3 contains 11 residues. V was trimmed by 3 bases and J by 3 bases, leaving 5 bases between them. The germline V gene has CDR1 SQVTM and CDR2 ANQGSEA. The CDR3: CSVDTDTEAFF. The CDR3 nucleotides are TGCAGCGTTGACACGGACACTGAAGCTTTCTTT.

This clone was found many times. The chain carries TRBV19 and TRBJ2-7; TRBD1 matches 7 bases. The CDR3 contains 14 residues. The V gene's germline CDR1 is LNHDA and CDR2 SQIVND (reference sequence). Trimming cost V 2 bases and J 2 bases; bases outside gene matches: 3. The CDR3 loop is CASSIRQGAYEQYF. In DNA form, the CDR3 reads TGTGCCAGTAGTATACGGCAGGGGGCCTACGAGCAGTACTTC.

This clone was observed many times. The chain is built from TRBV2 and TRBJ1-2; D is perhaps TRBD1 (6 bases). V was clipped by 3 bases and J by 4 bases, with 12 bases between them. This CDR3 contains 14 residues. In germline, CDR1 is SNHLY, CDR2 FYNNEI. The CDR3 DNA reads as TGTGCCAGCAGTGAGGGGGCGTCCATCTATGGCTACACCTTC. This encodes CASSEGASIYGYTF.